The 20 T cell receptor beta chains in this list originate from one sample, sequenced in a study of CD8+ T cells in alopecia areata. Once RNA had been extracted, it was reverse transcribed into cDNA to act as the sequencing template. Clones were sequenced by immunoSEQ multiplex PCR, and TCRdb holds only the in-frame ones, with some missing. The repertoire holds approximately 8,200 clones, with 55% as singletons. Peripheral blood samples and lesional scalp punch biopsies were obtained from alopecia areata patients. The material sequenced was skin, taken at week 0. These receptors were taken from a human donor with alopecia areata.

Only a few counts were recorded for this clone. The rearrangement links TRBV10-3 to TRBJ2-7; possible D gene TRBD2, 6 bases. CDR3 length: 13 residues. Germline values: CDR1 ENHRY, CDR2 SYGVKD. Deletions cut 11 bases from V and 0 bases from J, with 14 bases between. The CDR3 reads CASHGGDSYEQYF. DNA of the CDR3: TGTGCCTCCCACGGAGGGGACTCCTACGAGCAGTACTTC.

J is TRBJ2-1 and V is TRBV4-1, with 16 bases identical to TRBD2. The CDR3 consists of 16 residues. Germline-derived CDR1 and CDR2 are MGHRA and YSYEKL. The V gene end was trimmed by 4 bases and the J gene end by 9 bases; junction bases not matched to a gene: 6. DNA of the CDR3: TGCGCCAGCAGCCCGGGACTAGCGGGAGGGCCGGGTGAGCAGTTCTTC. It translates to CASSPGLAGGPGEQFF.

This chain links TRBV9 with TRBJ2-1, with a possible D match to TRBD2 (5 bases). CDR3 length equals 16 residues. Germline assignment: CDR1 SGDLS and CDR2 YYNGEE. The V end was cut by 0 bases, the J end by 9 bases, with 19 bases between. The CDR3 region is CASSVEASIVFGEQFF. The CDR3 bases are TGTGCCAGCAGCGTAGAGGCTAGCATCGTATTTGGTGAGCAGTTCTTC.

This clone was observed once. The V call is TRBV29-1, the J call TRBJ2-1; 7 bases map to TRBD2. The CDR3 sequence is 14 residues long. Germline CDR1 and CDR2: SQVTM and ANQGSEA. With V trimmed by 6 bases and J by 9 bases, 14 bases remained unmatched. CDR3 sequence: CSVNRDYVGGEQFF. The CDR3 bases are TGCAGCGTAAACCGGGACTATGTCGGGGGTGAGCAGTTCTTC.

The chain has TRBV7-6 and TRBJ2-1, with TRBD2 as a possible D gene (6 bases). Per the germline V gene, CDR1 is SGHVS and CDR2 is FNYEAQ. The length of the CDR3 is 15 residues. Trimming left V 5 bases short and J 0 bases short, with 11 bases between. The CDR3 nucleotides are TGTGCCAGCAGCCGGCTAGCGAGCTCCTACAATGAGCAGTTCTTC. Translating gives CASSRLASSYNEQFF.

The CDR3 spells CATEGVYEQYF. The CDR3 DNA reads as TGTGCCACAGAGGGAGTGTACGAGCAGTACTTC. The V gene is TRBV6-5, the J gene TRBJ2-7; D perhaps matches TRBD2 (5 bases). Germline CDR1 and CDR2: MNHEY and SVGAGI. The V gene lost 10 bases and the J gene lost 4 bases, with 11 bases spanning the gap. This CDR3 is built from 11 residues.

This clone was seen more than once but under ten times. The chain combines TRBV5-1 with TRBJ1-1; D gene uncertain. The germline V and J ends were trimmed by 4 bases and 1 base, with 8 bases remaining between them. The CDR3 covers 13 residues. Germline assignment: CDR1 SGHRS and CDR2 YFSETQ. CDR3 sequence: CASSPRRNTEAFF. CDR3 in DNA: TGCGCCAGCAGCCCACGGAGGAACACTGAAGCTTTCTTT. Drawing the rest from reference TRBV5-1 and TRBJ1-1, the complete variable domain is KAGVTQTPRYLIKTRGQQVTLSCSPISGHRSVSWYQQTPGQGLQFLFEYFSETQRNKGNFPGRFSGRQFSNSRSEMNVSTLELGDSALYLCASSPRRNTEAFFGQGTRLTVV.

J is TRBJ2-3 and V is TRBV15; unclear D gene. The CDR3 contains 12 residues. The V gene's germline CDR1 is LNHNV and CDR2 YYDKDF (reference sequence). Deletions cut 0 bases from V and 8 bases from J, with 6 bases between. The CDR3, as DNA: TGTGCCACCAGCAGAGATATCGGTACGCAGTATTTT. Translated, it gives CATSRDIGTQYF.

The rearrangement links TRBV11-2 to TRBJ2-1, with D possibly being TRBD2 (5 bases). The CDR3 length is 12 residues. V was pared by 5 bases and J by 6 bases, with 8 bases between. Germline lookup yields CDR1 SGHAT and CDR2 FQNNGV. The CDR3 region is CASSETSNEQFF. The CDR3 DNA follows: TGTGCCAGCAGCGAAACTAGCAATGAGCAGTTCTTC.

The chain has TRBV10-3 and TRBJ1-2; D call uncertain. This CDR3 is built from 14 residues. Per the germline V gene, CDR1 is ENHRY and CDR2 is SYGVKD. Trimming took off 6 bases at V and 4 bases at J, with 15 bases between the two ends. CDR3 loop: CAISDPQDIYGYTF. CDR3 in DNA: TGTGCCATCAGCGACCCTCAAGACATCTATGGCTACACCTTC.

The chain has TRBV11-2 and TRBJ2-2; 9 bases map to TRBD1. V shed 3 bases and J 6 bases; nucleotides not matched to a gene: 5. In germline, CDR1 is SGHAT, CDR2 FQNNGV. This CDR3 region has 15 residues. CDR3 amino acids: CASSFRRQGAGELFF. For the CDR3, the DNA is TGTGCCAGCAGCTTTCGAAGACAGGGGGCCGGGGAGCTGTTTTTT.

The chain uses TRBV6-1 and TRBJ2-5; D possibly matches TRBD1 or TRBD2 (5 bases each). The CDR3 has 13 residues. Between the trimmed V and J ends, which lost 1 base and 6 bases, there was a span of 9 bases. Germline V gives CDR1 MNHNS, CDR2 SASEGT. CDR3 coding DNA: TGTGCCAGCAGTGAAGACTGGGGGAAGACCCAGTACTTC. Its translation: CASSEDWGKTQYF.

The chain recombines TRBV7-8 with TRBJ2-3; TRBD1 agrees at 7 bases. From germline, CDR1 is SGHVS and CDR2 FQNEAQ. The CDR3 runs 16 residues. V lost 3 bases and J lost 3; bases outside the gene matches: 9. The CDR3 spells CASSLLEGAWTDTQYF. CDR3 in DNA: TGTGCCAGCAGCTTGCTTGAGGGGGCATGGACAGATACGCAGTATTTT.

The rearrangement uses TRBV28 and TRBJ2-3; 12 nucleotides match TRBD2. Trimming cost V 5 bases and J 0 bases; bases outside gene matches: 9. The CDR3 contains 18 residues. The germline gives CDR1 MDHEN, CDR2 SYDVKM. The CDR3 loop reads CASSPGLAGSFSTDTQYF. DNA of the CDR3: TGTGCCAGCAGTCCAGGACTAGCGGGGTCGTTTAGCACAGATACGCAGTATTTT.

CDR3: CASSPRTSMNEQFF. The CDR3 DNA reads as TGTGCCAGCAGCCCTAGGACTAGCATGAATGAGCAGTTCTTC. The chain couples TRBV6-6 to TRBJ2-1; 8 bases line up with TRBD2. Trimming took 6 bases from V and 7 from J; bases not matched to a gene: 8. In germline, CDR1 is MNHNY, CDR2 SVGAGI (reference sequence). The CDR3 totals 14 residues.

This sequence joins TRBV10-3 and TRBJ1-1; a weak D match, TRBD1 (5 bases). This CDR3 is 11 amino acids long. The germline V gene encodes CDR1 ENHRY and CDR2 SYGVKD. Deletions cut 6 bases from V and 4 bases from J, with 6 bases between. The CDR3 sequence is CAIRGTTEAFF. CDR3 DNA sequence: TGTGCCATCAGGGGGACCACTGAAGCTTTCTTT.

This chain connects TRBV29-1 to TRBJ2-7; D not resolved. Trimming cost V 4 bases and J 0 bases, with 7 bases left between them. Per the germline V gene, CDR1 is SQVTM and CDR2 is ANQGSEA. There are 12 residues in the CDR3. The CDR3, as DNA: TGCAGCGTTGCAGGAGACTCCTACGAGCAGTACTTC. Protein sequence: CSVAGDSYEQYF.

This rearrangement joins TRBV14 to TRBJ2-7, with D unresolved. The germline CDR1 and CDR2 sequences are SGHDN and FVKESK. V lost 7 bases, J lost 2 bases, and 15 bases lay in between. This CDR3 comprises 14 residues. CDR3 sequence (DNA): TGTGCCAGCACCCCAGCGCTTGGGCCCTACGAGCAGTACTTC. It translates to CASTPALGPYEQYF.

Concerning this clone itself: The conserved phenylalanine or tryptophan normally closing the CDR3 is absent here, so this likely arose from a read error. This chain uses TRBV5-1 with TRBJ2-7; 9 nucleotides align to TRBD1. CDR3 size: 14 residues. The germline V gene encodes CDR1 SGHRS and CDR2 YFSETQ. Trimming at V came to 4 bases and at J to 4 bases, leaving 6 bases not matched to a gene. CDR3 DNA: TGCGCCAGCAGCCGGGACAGGGAGGGATACGAGCAGTACTCC. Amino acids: CASSRDREGYEQYS.

For the CDR3, the DNA is TGTGCCAGCAGCTTAGAGGGGTTTGGGAGCACAGATACGCAGTATTTT. Amino acids: CASSLEGFGSTDTQYF. V gene TRBV11-2 combines with J gene TRBJ2-3; D remains ambiguous. Trimming removed 0 bases from V and 0 bases from J, with 10 bases in between. Germline V gives CDR1 SGHAT, CDR2 FQNNGV. This CDR3 has 16 residues. The variable domain in full, with the rest retrieved from reference TRBV11-2 and TRBJ2-3, is EAGVAQSPRYKIIEKRQSVAFWCNPISGHATLYWYQQILGQGPKLLIQFQNNGVVDDSQLPKDRFSAERLKGVDSTLKIQPAKLEDSAVYLCASSLEGFGSTDTQYFGPGTRLTVL.